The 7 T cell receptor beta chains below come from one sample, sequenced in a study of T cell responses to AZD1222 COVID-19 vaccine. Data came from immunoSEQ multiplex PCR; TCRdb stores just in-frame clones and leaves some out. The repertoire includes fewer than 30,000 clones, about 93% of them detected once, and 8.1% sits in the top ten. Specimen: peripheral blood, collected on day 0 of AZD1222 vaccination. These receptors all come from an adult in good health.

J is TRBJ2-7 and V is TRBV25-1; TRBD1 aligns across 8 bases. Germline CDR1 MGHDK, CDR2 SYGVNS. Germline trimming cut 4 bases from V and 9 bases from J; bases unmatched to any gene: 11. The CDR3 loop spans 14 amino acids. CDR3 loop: CASSAPGTGPGQYF. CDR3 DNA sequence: TGTGCCAGCAGTGCTCCCGGGACAGGACCAGGGCAGTACTTC.

The CDR3 reads CASTDTLEDYGYTF. In DNA, the CDR3 is TGTGCCAGCACGGACACTTTAGAGGACTATGGCTACACCTTC. The chain joins TRBV7-8 to TRBJ1-2; perhaps TRBD1 as D (5 bases). Trimming removed 7 bases from V and 3 bases from J, with 15 bases in between. Germline CDR1 reads SGHVS; CDR2 reads FQNEAQ. This CDR3 is 14 amino acids long.

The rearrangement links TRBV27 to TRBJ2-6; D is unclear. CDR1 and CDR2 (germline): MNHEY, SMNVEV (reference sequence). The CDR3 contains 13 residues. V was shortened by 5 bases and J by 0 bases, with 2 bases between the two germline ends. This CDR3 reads CASSSSGANVLTF. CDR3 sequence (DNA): TGTGCCAGCAGTAGCTCTGGGGCCAACGTCCTGACTTTC.

The CDR3 loop is CASSEVWGAGGYTF. CDR3 in DNA: TGTGCCAGCAGTGAAGTCTGGGGGGCCGGTGGCTACACCTTC. The chain recombines TRBV6-1 with TRBJ1-2, with D possibly being TRBD1 (6 bases). This CDR3 is built from 14 residues. Trimming removed 1 base at V and 7 bases at J, with 13 bases between. Germline V gene sequence: CDR1 MNHNS, CDR2 SASEGT.

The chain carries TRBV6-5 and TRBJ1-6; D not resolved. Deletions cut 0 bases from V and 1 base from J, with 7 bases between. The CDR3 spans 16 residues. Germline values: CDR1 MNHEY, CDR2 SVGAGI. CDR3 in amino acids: CASSYSMGSYNSPLHF. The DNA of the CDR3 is TGTGCCAGCAGTTACTCGATGGGGTCCTATAATTCACCCCTCCACTTT.

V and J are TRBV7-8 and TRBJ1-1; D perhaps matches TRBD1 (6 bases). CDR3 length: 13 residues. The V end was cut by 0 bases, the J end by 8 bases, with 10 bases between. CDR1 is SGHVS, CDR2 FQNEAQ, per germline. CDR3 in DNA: TGTGCCAGCAGCTTAGCGACAGGCTTCGAAGCTTTCTTT. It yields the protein CASSLATGFEAFF.

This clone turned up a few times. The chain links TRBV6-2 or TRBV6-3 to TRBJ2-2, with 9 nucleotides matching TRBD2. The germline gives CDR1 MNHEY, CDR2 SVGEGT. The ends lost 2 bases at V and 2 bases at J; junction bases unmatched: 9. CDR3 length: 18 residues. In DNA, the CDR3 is TGTGCCAGCAGTTACCCGGCGGGGCGGGAGGGAAACACCGGGGAGCTGTTTTTT. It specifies CASSYPAGREGNTGELFF.